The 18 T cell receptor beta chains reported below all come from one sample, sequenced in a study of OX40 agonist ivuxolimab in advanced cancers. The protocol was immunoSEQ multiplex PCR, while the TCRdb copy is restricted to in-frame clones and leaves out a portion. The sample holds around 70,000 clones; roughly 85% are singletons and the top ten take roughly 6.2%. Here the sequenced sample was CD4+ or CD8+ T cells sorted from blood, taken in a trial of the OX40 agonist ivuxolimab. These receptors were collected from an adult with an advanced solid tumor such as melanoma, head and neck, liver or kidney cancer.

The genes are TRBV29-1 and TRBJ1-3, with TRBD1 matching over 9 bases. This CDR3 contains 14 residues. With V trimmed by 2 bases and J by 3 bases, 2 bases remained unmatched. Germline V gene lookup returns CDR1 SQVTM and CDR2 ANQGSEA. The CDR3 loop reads CSVEQDRGGNTIYF. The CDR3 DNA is TGCAGCGTTGAACAGGACAGGGGTGGAAACACCATATATTTT.

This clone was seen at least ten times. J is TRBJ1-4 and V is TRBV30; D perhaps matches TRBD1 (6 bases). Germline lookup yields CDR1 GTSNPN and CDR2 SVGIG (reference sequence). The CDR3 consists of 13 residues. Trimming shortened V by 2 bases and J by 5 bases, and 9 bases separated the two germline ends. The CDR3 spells CAWSTGQNEKLFF. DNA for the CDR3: TGTGCCTGGAGTACCGGACAGAATGAAAAACTGTTTTTT. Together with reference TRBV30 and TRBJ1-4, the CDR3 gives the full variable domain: SQTIHQWPATLVQPVGSPLSLECTVEGTSNPNLYWYRQAAGRGLQLLFYSVGIGQISSEVPQNLSASRPQDRQFILSSKKLLLSDSGFYLCAWSTGQNEKLFFGSGTQLSVL.

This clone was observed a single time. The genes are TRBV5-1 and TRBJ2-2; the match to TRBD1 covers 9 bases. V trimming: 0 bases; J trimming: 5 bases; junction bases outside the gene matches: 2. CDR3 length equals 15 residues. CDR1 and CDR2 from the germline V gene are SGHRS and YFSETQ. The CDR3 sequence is CASSLGTGVTGELFF. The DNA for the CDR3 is TGCGCCAGCAGCTTGGGGACAGGGGTAACCGGGGAGCTGTTTTTT.

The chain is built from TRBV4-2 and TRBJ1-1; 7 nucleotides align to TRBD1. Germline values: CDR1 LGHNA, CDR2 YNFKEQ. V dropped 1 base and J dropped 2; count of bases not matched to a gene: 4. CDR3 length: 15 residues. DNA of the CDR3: TGTGCCAGCAGCCAAGTCCAGGGGGGAAACACTGAAGCTTTCTTT. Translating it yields CASSQVQGGNTEAFF.

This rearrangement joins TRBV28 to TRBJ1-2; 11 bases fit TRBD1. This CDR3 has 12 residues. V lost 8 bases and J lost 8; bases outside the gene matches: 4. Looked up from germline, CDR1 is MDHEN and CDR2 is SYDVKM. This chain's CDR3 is CASSGQGDGYTF. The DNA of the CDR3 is TGTGCCAGCTCGGGACAGGGGGACGGCTACACCTTC.

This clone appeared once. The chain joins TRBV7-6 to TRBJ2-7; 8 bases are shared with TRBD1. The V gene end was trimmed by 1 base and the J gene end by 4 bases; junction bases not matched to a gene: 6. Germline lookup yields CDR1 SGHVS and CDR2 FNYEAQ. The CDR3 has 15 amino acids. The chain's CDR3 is CASSLDARQGYEQYF. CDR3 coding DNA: TGTGCCAGCAGCTTAGACGCCCGACAGGGGTACGAGCAGTACTTC.

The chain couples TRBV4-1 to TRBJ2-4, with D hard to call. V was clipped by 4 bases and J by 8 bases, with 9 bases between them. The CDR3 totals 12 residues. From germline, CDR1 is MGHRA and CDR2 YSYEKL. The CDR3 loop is CASSPRWDIQYF. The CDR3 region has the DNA TGCGCCAGCAGCCCAAGGTGGGACATTCAGTACTTC.

CDR3 DNA sequence: TGTGCCAGCAGTTACTCAGGGGGCAAACGGAGCTATGGCTACACCTTC. The encoded protein is CASSYSGGKRSYGYTF. The V gene is TRBV6-5, the J gene TRBJ1-2, with 7 bases lining up with TRBD1. The CDR3 consists of 16 residues. Germline V lookup: CDR1 MNHEY, CDR2 SVGAGI. The V and J ends lost 0 bases and 4 bases, in that order; junction bases with no gene match: 8.

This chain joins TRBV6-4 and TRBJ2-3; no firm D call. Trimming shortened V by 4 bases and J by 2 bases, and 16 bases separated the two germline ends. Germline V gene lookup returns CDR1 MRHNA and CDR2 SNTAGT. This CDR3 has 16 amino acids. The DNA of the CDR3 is TGTGCCAGCAGTGGGGCGCGCGCCCGTAACACAGATACGCAGTATTTT. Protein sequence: CASSGARARNTDTQYF.

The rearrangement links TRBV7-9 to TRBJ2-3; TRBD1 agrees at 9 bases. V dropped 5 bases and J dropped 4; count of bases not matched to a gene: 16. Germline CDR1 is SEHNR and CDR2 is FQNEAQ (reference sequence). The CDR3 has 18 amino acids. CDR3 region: CASSRQGELWKQSDTQYF. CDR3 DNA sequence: TGTGCCAGCAGCCGACAGGGGGAGCTTTGGAAACAGTCAGATACGCAGTATTTT.

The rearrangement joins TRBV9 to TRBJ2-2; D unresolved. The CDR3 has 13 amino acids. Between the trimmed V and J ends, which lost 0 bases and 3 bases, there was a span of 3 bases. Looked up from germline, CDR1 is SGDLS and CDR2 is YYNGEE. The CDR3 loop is CASSVGDTGELFF. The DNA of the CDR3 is TGTGCCAGCAGCGTAGGGGACACCGGGGAGCTGTTTTTT.

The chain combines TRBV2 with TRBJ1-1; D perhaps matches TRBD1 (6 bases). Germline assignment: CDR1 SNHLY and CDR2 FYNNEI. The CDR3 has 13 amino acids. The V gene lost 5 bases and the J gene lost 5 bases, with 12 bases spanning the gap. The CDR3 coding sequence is TGTGCCAGCAGTATCGACAGGAGGACTGAAGCTTTCTTT. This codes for CASSIDRRTEAFF. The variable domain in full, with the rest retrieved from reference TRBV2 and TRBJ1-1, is EPEVTQTPSHQVTQMGQEVILRCVPISNHLYFYWYRQILGQKVEFLVSFYNNEISEKSEIFDDQFSVERPDGSNFTLKIRSTKLEDSAMYFCASSIDRRTEAFFGQGTRLTVV.

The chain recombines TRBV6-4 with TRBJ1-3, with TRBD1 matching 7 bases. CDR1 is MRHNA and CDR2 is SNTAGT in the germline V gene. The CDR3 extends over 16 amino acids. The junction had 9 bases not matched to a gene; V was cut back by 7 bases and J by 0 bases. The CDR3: CASTVDRAHSGNTIYF. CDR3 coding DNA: TGTGCCAGCACCGTCGACAGGGCCCACTCTGGAAACACCATATATTTT.

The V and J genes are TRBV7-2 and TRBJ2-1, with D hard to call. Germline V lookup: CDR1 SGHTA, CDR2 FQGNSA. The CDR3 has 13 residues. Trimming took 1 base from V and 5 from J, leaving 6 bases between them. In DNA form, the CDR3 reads TGTGCCAGCAGCTTAGAATCGAACAATGAGCAGTTCTTC. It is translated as CASSLESNNEQFF.

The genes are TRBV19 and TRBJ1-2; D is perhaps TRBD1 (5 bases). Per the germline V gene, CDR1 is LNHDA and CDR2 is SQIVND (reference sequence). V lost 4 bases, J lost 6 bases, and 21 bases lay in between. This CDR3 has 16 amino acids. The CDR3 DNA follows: TGTGCCAGTAGTACGAGCGGACTCAGGGTTTTGAATGGCTACACCTTC. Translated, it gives CASSTSGLRVLNGYTF.

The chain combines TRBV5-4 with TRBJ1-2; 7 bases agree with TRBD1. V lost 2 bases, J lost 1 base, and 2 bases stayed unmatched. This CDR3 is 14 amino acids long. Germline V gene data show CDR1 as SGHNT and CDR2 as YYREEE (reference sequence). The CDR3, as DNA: TGTGCCAGCAGCTTACAGGGGTTTAACTATGGCTACACCTTC. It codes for CASSLQGFNYGYTF.

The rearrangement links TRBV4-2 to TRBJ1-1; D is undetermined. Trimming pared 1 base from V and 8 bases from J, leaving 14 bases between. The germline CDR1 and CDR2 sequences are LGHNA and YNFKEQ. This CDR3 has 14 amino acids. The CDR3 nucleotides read TGTGCCAGCAGCCAAGTTTGGGTTGGAAAGGAAGCTTTCTTT. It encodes CASSQVWVGKEAFF.

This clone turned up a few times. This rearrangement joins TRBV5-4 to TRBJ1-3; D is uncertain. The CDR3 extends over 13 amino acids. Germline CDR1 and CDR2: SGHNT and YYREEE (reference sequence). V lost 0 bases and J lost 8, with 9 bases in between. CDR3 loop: CASSLVGMDTIYF. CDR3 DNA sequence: TGTGCCAGCAGCTTGGTTGGTATGGACACCATATATTTT.